The clone carrying this TCR beta chain was counted between two and nine times. The antigen is not known. This sample is part of a study of cytomegalovirus exposure and HLA in healthy donors. Background on the study: A prior analysis found around 110 million unique TCR beta sequences from around 180 million T cells.

CDR3 size: 13 residues. V lost 10 bases and J lost 4; bases outside the gene matches: 5. Germline values: CDR1 ENHRY, CDR2 SYGVKD. General study results and limits: According to an earlier analysis, most TCR beta V segments yielded productive rearrangements about 90% or about 30% of the time. Within a later analysis, the majority of CMV-associated TCR beta chains appeared HLA-restricted. Both high specificity and high sensitivity reportedly marked the classifier's diagnosis of cytomegalovirus status.

60 Vbeta and 13 Jbeta primers were used in PCR. Assay used: immunoSEQ multiplex PCR; TCRdb lists only in-frame clones, some missing. The sample lists 95,000 to 110,000 clones, around 79% occurring once. Sequenced input: PBMCs. The V gene is TRBV10-3, the J gene TRBJ1-4, with 8 bases lining up with TRBD1. The clonotype was recovered from a man in his sixties in good health and CMV-seropositive. CDR3 in amino acids: CATGQGHNEKLFF. CDR3 DNA sequence: TGTGCCACAGGACAGGGACATAATGAAAAACTGTTTTTT.